Below, one T cell receptor beta chain is given with its context. Expressed TCRB transcripts got sequenced, as all isolated RNA was reverse transcribed. This table comes from immunoSEQ multiplex PCR, and its TCRdb copy is limited to in-frame clones, with some not included. The sample holds just over 150,000 clones, approximately 10% seen once. This sample was included in a study of beta chain features in type 1 diabetes. The CDR3 has 15 amino acids. The J segment lost 0 bases and the V segment lost 5 bases, leaving 3 bases of the junction unmatched. Germline V gene lookup returns CDR1 SGHTA and CDR2 FQGNSA.

The rearrangement links TRBV7-2 to TRBJ2-7; 11 bases line up with TRBD2. Material for sequencing was central memory CD4+ T cells from blood. This receptor was identified in a man younger than 35 in good health. The CDR3 coding sequence is TGTGCCAGCAGCAAGGGACTAGCGGACTCCTACGAGCAGTACTTC. Encoded protein: CASSKGLADSYEQYF.